This T cell receptor beta chain was identified in a study of vaccination effects on CD4 cells after COVID-19. The study's findings and limits: Healthy vaccinees had only 1 of 255 vaccine-induced clones cross-react with common cold coronaviruses.

Prior to sequencing, the ViraFEST assay stimulated PBMC with viral peptide pools, which expanded the antigen-specific CD4+ T cells. After roughly 9 days in culture, the CD4+ T cells were isolated. The culture medium for 2 million or so PBMC per well included roughly 9.2 IU/ml IL-2 and about 9.1 ug/ml peptides. The authors exchanged half the medium for IL-2 medium on days 3 and 7. A word on this clone: What it recognizes is unknown.

Germline CDR1 and CDR2: SGHTA and FQGNSA. V lost 5 bases and J lost 3, with 9 bases in between. The CDR3 extends over 13 amino acids. The protocol was immunoSEQ multiplex PCR, while the TCRdb copy is restricted to in-frame clones and leaves out a portion. Of over 50,000 clones listed, about four fifths are singletons. The source material was CD4+ T cells from PBMCs cultured with HCoV-229E spike peptides, sampled before COVID-19 vaccination. The sequence was obtained from a human donor who received a COVID-19 vaccine. This chain links TRBV7-2 with TRBJ2-3; no reliable D call. The CDR3 DNA reads as TGTGCCAGCAGCATCCAAAGAACAGATACGCAGTATTTT. Translation: CASSIQRTDTQYF.